The entry below gives a single T cell receptor (beta chain) sequence along with its context. The antigen remains unidentified. Other DNA sequences in the same sample also yield this CDR3. The data belong to a study of shared clonotypes between healthy human individuals. General study findings and limits: Shared across a handful of donors were 4% to 6% of the naive CD4 clonotypes.

Data came from immunoSEQ multiplex PCR; TCRdb stores just in-frame clones and leaves some out. The sample includes 2 million to 3 million clones, under 95% of them seen just once. The CDR3 runs to 14 residues. The germline gives CDR1 MDHEN, CDR2 SYDVKM. Trimming pared 6 bases from V and 0 bases from J, leaving 11 bases between. This TCR came from a man aged 18-30 years in good health. Some clones in this sample may be carry-over from other donors' samples. The chain is built from TRBV28 and TRBJ1-1, with D possibly TRBD1 on 6 matching bases. Sequenced sample: naive CD4+ T cells from PBMCs. The subset is: CD45RA+ positively selected. The CDR3 region is CASSSTGLNTEAFF. Written as DNA, the CDR3 is TGTGCCAGCAGCAGTACAGGGTTGAACACTGAAGCTTTCTTT.